Here is one T cell receptor (beta chain) with its context. Its antigen remains unknown. These data originate in a study of OX40 agonist ivuxolimab in advanced cancers. Overall study results and limits: A proportion of nonresponders additionally exhibited low normalized T-cell clonal expansion. CD8+ T cells (on average) carried more expanded clones than CD4+ T cells. Partly responding patients at 0.1-3.0 mg/kg showed some of the smallest clonal expansion.

Method: immunoSEQ multiplex PCR; TCRdb's copy keeps in-frame clones and lacks some. This sample has 70,000 to 85,000 clones; 88% occur once, and the top ten carry around 0.97%. The CDR3 is 19 amino acids. The clonotype comes from an adult with an advanced solid tumor such as melanoma, head and neck, liver or kidney cancer. The chain employs TRBV1 and TRBJ2-3; TRBD2 is the table's D call, not checked against the DNA. TRBV1 is tagged as a pseudogene. This specimen was CD4+ or CD8+ T cells sorted from blood, taken in a trial of the OX40 agonist ivuxolimab. The CDR3 spells CTSSLPGLAGVTSTDTQYF. CDR3 nucleotide sequence: TGCACCAGCAGCCTACCGGGACTAGCGGGGGTTACCAGCACAGATACGCAGTATTTT.